A single sample is the source of the 5 T cell receptor beta chains below, sequenced in a study of blood T cells in healthy people across ages. Sample-barcoded 5' priming and a J-beta primer mix drove a second PCR of about 6 to 12 cycles. One entry per CDR3 protein results from TCRdb running MiXCR on the 5' RACE reads. Of over 1,500,000 distinct CDR3 sequences in the sample, around half were seen once. The sequencing input was blood. These receptors all stem from a woman aged 40 to 50 in good health.

The chain links TRBV20-1 to TRBJ1-2; no clear D gene. The germline V gene has CDR1 DFQATT and CDR2 SNEGSKA (reference sequence). The V gene lost 2 bases and the J gene lost 6 bases, with 13 bases spanning the gap. The CDR3 consists of 13 residues. The CDR3 bases are TGCAGTGCTAGAATTAGGGTGTTAAATGGCTACACCTTC. It specifies CSARIRVLNGYTF.

This clonotype has just a few counts. The V and J genes are TRBV7-8 and TRBJ2-1, with 14 positions matching TRBD2. CDR3 length equals 17 residues. Germline V lookup: CDR1 SGHVS, CDR2 FQNEAQ. V lost 4 bases, J lost 5 bases, and 7 bases stayed unmatched. The CDR3: CASSSVGTSGGDNEQFF. As DNA, the CDR3 is TGTGCCAGCAGCTCCGTCGGGACTAGCGGGGGAGACAATGAGCAGTTCTTC.

The CDR3 loop is CASRAVVETQYF. The CDR3 bases are TGTGCCAGCAGGGCGGTCGTCGAGACCCAGTACTTC. The chain combines TRBV6-6 with TRBJ2-7; D unclear. The J call may be faulty, since TRBJ2-5 better matches the DNA end. Looked up from germline, CDR1 is MNHNY and CDR2 is SVGAGI (reference sequence). This CDR3 has 12 residues.

This chain uses TRBV6-2 or TRBV6-3 with TRBJ2-7, with D hard to call. V was shortened by 0 bases and J by 6 bases, with 9 bases between the two germline ends. The CDR3 consists of 13 residues. The germline V gene has CDR1 MNHEY and CDR2 SVGEGT. The CDR3 region has the DNA TGTGCCAGCAGTTACTCGGGCATGCCCGAGCAGTACTTC. This encodes CASSYSGMPEQYF.

The rearrangement joins TRBV27 to TRBJ2-7, with D perhaps matching TRBD1 (6 bases). The germline V gene encodes CDR1 MNHEY and CDR2 SMNVEV (reference sequence). The CDR3 totals 15 residues. V was trimmed by 8 bases and J by 1 base, leaving 18 bases between them. The CDR3 DNA is TGTGCCAGCCGCCTGGGGACATCTAATTCCTACGAGCAGTACTTC. Its protein product is CASRLGTSNSYEQYF.